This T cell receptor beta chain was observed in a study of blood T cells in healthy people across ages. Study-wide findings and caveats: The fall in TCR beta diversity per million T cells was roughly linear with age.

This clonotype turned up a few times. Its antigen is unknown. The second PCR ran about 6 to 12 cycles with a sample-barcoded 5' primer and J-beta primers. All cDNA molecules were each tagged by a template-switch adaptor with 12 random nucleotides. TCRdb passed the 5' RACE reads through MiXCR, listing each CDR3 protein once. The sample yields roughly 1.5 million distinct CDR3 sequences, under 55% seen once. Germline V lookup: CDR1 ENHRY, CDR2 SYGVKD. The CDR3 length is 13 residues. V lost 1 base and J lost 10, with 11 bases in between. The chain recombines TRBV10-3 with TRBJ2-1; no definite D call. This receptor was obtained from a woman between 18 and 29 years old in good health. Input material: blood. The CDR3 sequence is CAISELKFTEQFF. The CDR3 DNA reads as TGTGCCATCAGTGAGTTGAAGTTCACAGAGCAGTTCTTC.